This T cell receptor beta chain was captured in a study of immune evolution from preneoplasia to lung adenocarcinoma. Study-wide points: Normal lung had highest clonality; later lesions appeared denser, more diverse. Normal lung had the highest top T cell clone frequencies.

Turning to this clone: Its target is unknown. This specimen includes other DNA sequences encoding the same CDR3.

Clones were read by immunoSEQ multiplex PCR, and TCRdb kept only the in-frame ones, dropping some. The repertoire consists of approximately 9,700 clones, with 78% occurring once and the leading ten covering 4.8%. Resections took place in Japan or China from about 2014 to 2017. Macro-dissection enriched premalignant or tumor cells before nucleic acid extraction. The sample was FFPE minimally invasive lung adenocarcinoma tissue. The TCR originated in a person aged 70 to 85 with lung adenocarcinoma.

The chain's CDR3 is CASSLGAGARTDTQYF. DNA for the CDR3: TGTGCCAGCAGCTTAGGGGCGGGAGCCCGCACAGATACGCAGTATTTT. The rearrangement uses TRBV5-6 and TRBJ2-3; 7 positions match TRBD2. CDR1 and CDR2 from the germline V gene are SGHDT and YYEEEE. The CDR3 loop spans 16 amino acids. J was trimmed by 1 base and V by 2 bases; bases with no gene match: 7.